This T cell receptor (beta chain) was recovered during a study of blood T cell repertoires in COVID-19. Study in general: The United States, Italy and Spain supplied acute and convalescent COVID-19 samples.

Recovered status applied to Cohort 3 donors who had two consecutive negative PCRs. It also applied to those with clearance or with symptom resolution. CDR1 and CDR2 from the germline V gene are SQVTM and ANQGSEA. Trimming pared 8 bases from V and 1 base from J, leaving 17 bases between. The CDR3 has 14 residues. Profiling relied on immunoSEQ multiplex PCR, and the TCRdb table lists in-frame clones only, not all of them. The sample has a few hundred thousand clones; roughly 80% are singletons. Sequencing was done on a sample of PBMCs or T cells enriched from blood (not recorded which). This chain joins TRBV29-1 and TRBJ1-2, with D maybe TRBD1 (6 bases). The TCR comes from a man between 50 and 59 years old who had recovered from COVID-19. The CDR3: CSILGGARNYGYTF. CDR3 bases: TGCAGCATCTTGGGGGGGGCCCGTAACTATGGCTACACCTTC.